This TCR beta chain was recorded in a study of cytomegalovirus exposure and HLA in healthy donors. The PCR made use of 60 Vbeta and 13 Jbeta primers. Data came from immunoSEQ multiplex PCR; TCRdb stores just in-frame clones and leaves some out. The data hold more than 200,000 clones, with under 80% observed a single time. There are 16 residues in the CDR3. Looked up from germline, CDR1 is LNHDA and CDR2 is SQIVND (reference sequence). With V trimmed by 3 bases and J by 0 bases, 7 bases remained unmatched. The sample consisted of PBMCs. The chain joins TRBV19 to TRBJ1-1; the match to TRBD1 covers 7 bases. The clonotype was recovered from a girl aged 2-10 years in good health and CMV-seronegative. CDR3 amino acids: CASSIVGTALNTEAFF. CDR3 DNA: TGTGCCAGTAGTATTGTCGGGACAGCACTGAACACTGAAGCTTTCTTT.